The 25 T cell receptor beta chains below were found in one sample sequenced in a study of T cell responses to AZD1222 COVID-19 vaccine. Generated by immunoSEQ multiplex PCR, the TCRdb table keeps only in-frame clones and is missing some. The sample yields tens of thousands of clones, roughly 91% seen once. Source: peripheral blood, taken 28 days after the second AZD1222 dose. Receptors were obtained from an adult who received the AZD1222 COVID-19 vaccine.

This chain connects TRBV11-2 to TRBJ2-2; 9 bases match TRBD2. Germline V gene sequence: CDR1 SGHAT, CDR2 FQNNGV. This CDR3 spans 18 amino acids. Trimming took 2 bases from V and 4 from J; bases not matched to a gene: 11. DNA for the CDR3: TGTGCCAGCAGCTTAACGGTAGCGGGGGTTTCCCTCACCGGGGAGCTGTTTTTT. Translated: CASSLTVAGVSLTGELFF.

The J gene is TRBJ2-3, the V gene TRBV30; D ambiguous. Trimming removed 5 bases at V and 2 bases at J, with 11 bases between. The CDR3 totals 13 residues. CDR1 is GTSNPN and CDR2 is SVGIG in the germline V gene (reference sequence). The CDR3 spells CAWQRGFTDTQYF. The CDR3 nucleotides are TGTGCCTGGCAACGAGGATTCACAGATACGCAGTATTTT. Supplemented by reference TRBV30 and TRBJ2-3, the full variable domain reads SQTIHQWPATLVQPVGSPLSLECTVEGTSNPNLYWYRQAAGRGLQLLFYSVGIGQISSEVPQNLSASRPQDRQFILSSKKLLLSDSGFYLCAWQRGFTDTQYFGPGTRLTVL.

In this sample, this clone turned up a few times. The chain employs TRBV15 and TRBJ2-7; 10 bases fit TRBD2. Germline CDR1 is LNHNV and CDR2 is YYDKDF (reference sequence). The CDR3 sequence is 16 residues long. The V gene end was trimmed by 1 base and the J gene end by 5 bases; junction bases not matched to a gene: 8. The CDR3 reads CATSRGGTSVGNEQYF. The CDR3 bases are TGTGCCACCAGCAGAGGGGGGACTAGCGTCGGTAACGAGCAGTACTTC.

The chain couples TRBV4-2 to TRBJ2-3; TRBD2 matches 10 bases. The CDR3 runs 16 residues. Germline V lookup: CDR1 LGHNA, CDR2 YNFKEQ. The V and J ends lost 1 base and 5 bases, in that order; junction bases with no gene match: 6. CDR3 nucleotides: TGTGCCAGCAGCCAAGCGAGCGGGGGGGCCATAGATACGCAGTATTTT. This sequence encodes CASSQASGGAIDTQYF.

This chain connects TRBV9 to TRBJ2-5; 9 bases are shared with TRBD2. The CDR3 extends over 17 amino acids. V lost 0 bases and J lost 5; bases outside the gene matches: 11. Germline-derived CDR1 and CDR2 are SGDLS and YYNGEE. The CDR3 is CASSVDGRGGPDETQYF. The CDR3 nucleotides read TGTGCCAGCAGCGTAGACGGGCGGGGGGGCCCGGATGAGACCCAGTACTTC.

This clone was seen once. This chain connects TRBV12-3 or TRBV12-4 to TRBJ2-1, with D unclear. The CDR3 spans 13 residues. Trimming shortened V by 8 bases and J by 8 bases, and 16 bases separated the two germline ends. This CDR3 reads CASGQQNRDEQFF. The DNA for the CDR3 is TGTGCCAGCGGTCAACAAAATCGTGATGAGCAGTTCTTC.

The chain employs TRBV5-1 and TRBJ2-2; possibly TRBD1 or TRBD2 for D (6 bases each). Trimming took 1 base from V and 5 from J, leaving 12 bases between them. CDR3 length: 15 residues. CDR1 is SGHRS, CDR2 YFSETQ, per germline. CDR3 nucleotide sequence: TGCGCCAGCAGCTTGAACGGGGGCCCTACCGGGGAGCTGTTTTTT. This encodes CASSLNGGPTGELFF.

This chain links TRBV7-3 with TRBJ2-3; 7 bases line up with TRBD2. CDR3 size: 17 residues. Germline V gene lookup returns CDR1 SGHTA and CDR2 FQGTGA. V lost 1 base to trimming and J lost 1 base; unmatched junction nucleotides: 8. The CDR3 sequence: CASSLRERGLGTDTQYF. CDR3 DNA: TGTGCCAGCAGCTTAAGGGAGCGGGGCCTGGGCACAGATACGCAGTATTTT.

This chain uses TRBV15 with TRBJ1-4; 7 bases are a match to TRBD1. Looked up from germline, CDR1 is LNHNV and CDR2 is YYDKDF (reference sequence). This CDR3 region has 15 residues. With V trimmed by 3 bases and J by 7 bases, 8 bases remained unmatched. CDR3 sequence (DNA): TGTGCCACCAGCAGGGAGGGGGCGCCGAGTGAAAAACTGTTTTTT. It yields the protein CATSREGAPSEKLFF.

J is TRBJ1-2 and V is TRBV5-1; D is perhaps TRBD1 (5 bases). Trimming left V 2 bases short and J 3 bases short, with 20 bases between. This CDR3 has 17 amino acids. Germline V gives CDR1 SGHRS, CDR2 YFSETQ. This CDR3 is CASSFRQGNPVDYGYTF. The CDR3 DNA follows: TGCGCCAGCAGCTTTCGGCAGGGAAATCCGGTTGACTATGGCTACACCTTC.

The rearrangement joins TRBV30 to TRBJ1-6; a possible D gene is TRBD1 (6 bases). The CDR3 is 16 amino acids. Trimming took off 4 bases at V and 4 bases at J, with 17 bases between the two ends. Germline V CDR1 and CDR2: GTSNPN, SVGIG (reference sequence). CDR3 DNA: TGTGCCTGGATTCGTCGGGGGGGCTCGTATAATTCACCCCTCCACTTT. Translating it yields CAWIRRGGSYNSPLHF.

This chain uses TRBV10-3 with TRBJ1-2; 10 bases line up with TRBD1. The ends lost 5 bases at V and 4 bases at J; junction bases unmatched: 10. The CDR3 contains 16 residues. Germline CDR1 and CDR2: ENHRY and SYGVKD. DNA of the CDR3: TGTGCCATCAGTCAGCCCGGGACAGGGGCTGCCTATGGCTACACCTTC. It is translated as CAISQPGTGAAYGYTF.

The chain recombines TRBV27 with TRBJ2-5; D might be TRBD1 or TRBD2, each matching 5 bases. This CDR3 spans 14 amino acids. Germline CDR1 MNHEY, CDR2 SMNVEV (reference sequence). V was clipped by 5 bases and J by 5 bases, with 15 bases between them. The CDR3 DNA follows: TGTGCCAGCAGTGTGATGGGGACGGCGGAGACCCAGTACTTC. Translating gives CASSVMGTAETQYF.

The rearrangement links TRBV6-5 to TRBJ2-7, with D tentatively TRBD2 (5 bases). The V end was cut by 6 bases, the J end by 6 bases, with 12 bases between. The CDR3 has 12 amino acids. The germline V gene has CDR1 MNHEY and CDR2 SVGAGI. The CDR3 spells CASSYDGLEQYF. As DNA, the CDR3 is TGTGCCAGCAGCTATGATGGACTCGAGCAGTACTTC.

The rearrangement uses TRBV5-1 and TRBJ2-1; 7 bases are a match to TRBD2. The CDR3 length is 15 residues. Germline V gives CDR1 SGHRS, CDR2 YFSETQ. V trimming: 2 bases; J trimming: 5 bases; junction bases outside the gene matches: 7. Written as DNA, the CDR3 is TGCGCCAGCAGCTTCGGCGGGGGTCTCGACAATGAGCAGTTCTTC. It codes for CASSFGGGLDNEQFF.

The chain is built from TRBV7-2 and TRBJ2-7; perhaps TRBD1 as D (6 bases). The ends were cut back, 5 bases at V and 7 bases at J, with 21 bases in the middle. The length of the CDR3 is 15 residues. Germline loops: CDR1 SGHTA, CDR2 FQGNSA. CDR3 in amino acids: CASSRQGQLSGEQYF. The DNA for the CDR3 is TGTGCCAGCAGCCGCCAGGGACAACTTTCGGGAGAGCAGTACTTC.

The chain couples TRBV30 to TRBJ1-2, with 9 bases matching TRBD1. Germline CDR1 GTSNPN, CDR2 SVGIG (reference sequence). Unmatched junction bases numbered 7, after V lost 4 bases and J lost 7 bases. This CDR3 contains 13 residues. The CDR3 spells CAWTGQGVRGYTF. For the CDR3, the DNA is TGTGCCTGGACGGGACAGGGCGTGCGTGGCTACACCTTC. Variable domain in full (rest from reference TRBV30 and TRBJ1-2): SQTIHQWPATLVQPVGSPLSLECTVEGTSNPNLYWYRQAAGRGLQLLFYSVGIGQISSEVPQNLSASRPQDRQFILSSKKLLLSDSGFYLCAWTGQGVRGYTFGSGTRLTVV.

Here the CDR3 DNA reads TGTGCCAGCTCACCGCGGACAGGGGATGCTGAAGCTTTCTTT. This translates into CASSPRTGDAEAFF. The rearrangement uses TRBV18 and TRBJ1-1, with 9 bases aligning to TRBD1. V dropped 3 bases and J dropped 6; count of bases not matched to a gene: 5. Per the germline V gene, CDR1 is KGHSH and CDR2 is LQKENI. The CDR3 loop spans 14 amino acids.

The chain uses TRBV5-4 and TRBJ1-1; 8 bases align to TRBD1. V gave up 4 bases and J gave up 4 bases; unmatched junction bases: 9. This CDR3 contains 15 residues. CDR1 SGHNT and CDR2 YYREEE come from the germline V gene (reference sequence). DNA for the CDR3: TGTGCCAGCAGCCGAGCGGACAGGGCGGTCACTGAAGCTTTCTTT. As protein: CASSRADRAVTEAFF.

The chain couples TRBV19 to TRBJ2-7; D is uncertain. The CDR3 totals 13 residues. Germline-derived CDR1 and CDR2 are LNHDA and SQIVND (reference sequence). Trimming left V 4 bases short and J 4 bases short, with 11 bases between. The CDR3 DNA reads TGTGCCAGTAGTACAACCTTAGATTACGAGCAGTACTTC. It specifies CASSTTLDYEQYF.

The J gene is TRBJ2-4, the V gene TRBV9, with TRBD2 matching 7 bases. This CDR3 contains 16 residues. V lost 0 bases to trimming and J lost 2 bases; unmatched junction nucleotides: 5. Germline loops: CDR1 SGDLS, CDR2 YYNGEE. The CDR3 DNA reads as TGTGCCAGCAGCGTAGGAATCGGGGGGTCCAAAAACATTCAGTACTTC. This translates into CASSVGIGGSKNIQYF.

This clone showed up just once. The J gene is TRBJ2-5, the V gene TRBV9; 12 bases align to TRBD2. The CDR3 totals 16 residues. Germline CDR1 is SGDLS and CDR2 is YYNGEE. V lost 4 bases, J lost 4 bases, and 8 bases stayed unmatched. The CDR3 bases are TGTGCCAGCAGCCTCCGACTAGCGGGGGTGGGAGAGACCCAGTACTTC. It is translated as CASSLRLAGVGETQYF.

The chain has TRBV3-1 (or the pseudogene TRBV3-2) and TRBJ2-1; 8 nucleotides agree with TRBD1. CDR1 is LGHDT, CDR2 YNNKEL, per germline (reference sequence). The CDR3 is made up of 15 amino acids. V lost 4 bases, J lost 3 bases, and 5 bases stayed unmatched. The DNA for the CDR3 is TGTGCCAGCAGCCGAGAGGACAGGGACTACAATGAGCAGTTCTTC. Amino acids: CASSREDRDYNEQFF.

V and J are TRBV5-1 and TRBJ1-3, with D unclear. Per germline, CDR1 SGHRS and CDR2 YFSETQ. This CDR3 is 16 amino acids long. The V gene lost 1 base and the J gene lost 0 bases, with 11 bases spanning the gap. CDR3 DNA sequence: TGCGCCAGCAGCTTGTCCCGGGGTGGCTCTGGAAACACCATATATTTT. Its protein product is CASSLSRGGSGNTIYF.

The rearrangement links TRBV7-2 to TRBJ1-1, with D possibly matching TRBD1 (5 bases). Between the trimmed V and J ends, which lost 4 bases and 0 bases, there was a span of 9 bases. CDR3 size: 14 residues. The germline V gene has CDR1 SGHTA and CDR2 FQGNSA. The CDR3 here is CASSYGTVNTEAFF. In DNA, the CDR3 is TGTGCCAGCAGCTACGGGACGGTGAACACTGAAGCTTTCTTT.